This TCR beta chain derives from a study of blood T cell repertoires in COVID-19 (dated by TCRdb to the early 2020s). The study in broad terms: Samples covering the acute and convalescent phases of COVID-19 were provided by collaborators in the United States, Italy and Spain. The sample metadata nearly always contained a de-identified subject ID, COVID-19 status, age in years and sex. The samples were drawn from two sources: the first 160 participants of the ongoing ImmuneRACE study, and some 1,300 subjects contributed by 6 global collaborators. Where available, HLA class I and class II types were obtained from metadata supplied by the sample provider rather than from assay-based typing. A freely available public database, intended as a resource for researchers studying the immune response to SARS-CoV-2, is where the repertoires were released. The material from the prospective study consisted of cDNA or gDNA derived from T cells, B-cell-depleted T cells, or PBMCs. Deeply sampled blood TCRbeta repertoires from subjects exposed to, actively infected with, or recovered from COVID-19 were included in the dataset. Results and caveats for the whole study, not just this receptor: How much clinical and demographic metadata was included differed by source and by participant, and the metadata was provided uncurated.

One collaborating source in Seattle enrolled patients during active infection and followed them longitudinally through the course of disease. Whole blood was collected in K2EDTA tubes by collaborating institutions according to the institutions' own protocols. For TCRbeta analysis, collaborator samples were shipped as frozen whole blood, as isolated PBMCs, or as DNA extracted from either sample type. TCRbeta CDR3 regions were amplified from genomic DNA using the immunoSEQ Assay, a bias-controlled multiplex PCR. In the paper's pipeline: Within the assay, amplification of reference gene primers was used to estimate how many nucleated cells each sample contained. To quantify the absolute abundance of each unique TCRbeta CDR3 rearrangement, sequence reads were collapsed and filtered. For each sample, productive Simpson clonality was calculated as the square root of Simpson's diversity index across productive rearrangements. What TCRdb holds here is the immuneACCESS table cut down to in-frame rearrangements. Part of the clones is not present; checked against another copy, under half of the missing clones reflect an unresolved V gene, and the others are unexplained. V, J and clone size are those of that table, while D and trimming were read from the DNA. Here the sample has about 170,000 clones; approximately 91% occur a single time. Around 5.1% of the sample goes to the ten largest clones.

Note on this clone: Its antigen has not been determined. No qualities accompany the bases; no much larger clone lies one base away.

V loses 4 bases, J loses 6 bases, and the germline ends lie 13 bases apart. Via the germline V gene, CDR1 is SGHRS and CDR2 YFSETQ. From its cysteine to its phenylalanine, the CDR3 spans 13 amino acids. Only the CDR3 part of the read is kept: 39 bases, read in frame from the first base. Recombination connected TRBV5-1 to TRBJ1-1, and TRBD1 may be the D gene, going by 6 matching bases. Sequences were obtained from peripheral blood. The sequence came from a man younger than 35 with COVID-19, enrolled during active disease. The base sequence is TGCGCCAGCAGCCCCACACAGGGATCTGAAGCTTTCTTT. It codes for CASSPTQGSEAFF.